This T cell receptor beta chain appears in the sequencing data of a study of identical twins listed by TCRdb under 2016. About the study as a whole: TCR alpha and beta repertoires from monozygotic twins, unrelated adults of various ages and cord blood were deep-sequenced to test whether fetal clonotypes persist. Replicate twin experiments were performed at different times using different library preparation protocols to rule out contamination.

From the cysteine up to the phenylalanine, the CDR3 has a length of 18 residues. The kept DNA is CDR3 alone, 54 bases in frame from the first base. V loses 6 bases, J loses 0 bases, and the germline ends lie 22 bases apart. In the germline V gene, CDR1 corresponds to MNHNS and CDR2 to SASEGT. Turning to this clonotype: Which antigen it targets is not known. No base qualities exist here, and no much larger clone lies one base off it.

Every donor was a healthy Caucasian. Three pairs of female monozygotic twins, all aged roughly 18 to 30 years, were included in the twin cohort. The RNA used for TCR libraries was isolated from peripheral blood mononuclear cells. Preparation of the library involved 5' RACE. TCRdb records Illumina HiSeq 2000 as the sequencer. Template switching added a universal primer binding site, and the final cDNA carried a unique molecular identifier that allowed TCR cDNA molecules to be counted accurately. Specific primers in the conserved constant-segment region were used to synthesize first-strand cDNA for the TCR alpha and beta chains. Each cDNA library was double barcoded, with a SMART-Mk sample barcode plus Illumina barcodes, to control for contamination. Two successive PCR steps introduced TruSeq adapter sequences along with Illumina sample barcodes. Sequencing of the TCR alpha and beta cDNA libraries was done on the Illumina HiSeq platform using custom primers. As for the authors' bioinformatics: Raw reads were processed with MiGEC to extract unique molecular identifiers, and MiXCR was used to determine CDR3 positions. For each individual, recombination models were inferred using an EM algorithm with the repgenHMM and IGoR tools. Shared clonotypes were analyzed with the tcR package in R, and sharing was normalized by the product of cloneset sizes. Out-of-frame nonproductive sequences were analyzed to study raw recombination free of thymic and clonal selection effects. The public reads were run again by TCRdb, first through fastp at Q25 and then through MiXCR, and only productive beta chains were kept. Duplicate CDR3 protein sequences are folded into a single record with the most common DNA and genes. The V and J calls come from TCRdb's annotation, not from the publication. This sample has 600,000 to 850,000 distinct CDR3 sequences in its table, and roughly 18% of those were observed once. The ten largest clones represent around 12% of the sample.

Study-wide conclusions, independent of this receptor: Fewer insertions were carried by abundant cord blood beta clonotypes; a weaker similar trend was observed in young adult naive repertoires, while no such trend was observed in memory repertoires. Invariant T cells such as MAIT and iNKT could partly confound zero-insertion analyses, though diverse VJ usage argued against this for most clonotypes. Because the same donors could not be followed over many years, the conclusions relied on cross-sectional statistical analysis. Out-of-frame TCR alpha sharing in monozygotic twins was systematically underestimated by recombination models, whereas sharing between unrelated individuals was in agreement with the recombination models. In beta out-of-frame sequences, excess twin sharing was weaker, because having fewer shared sequences lowered the signal-to-noise ratio. Compared with coincidental sharing between unrelated individuals, out-of-frame TCR alpha sequences shared between twins had an excess of sequences with low generation probability.

This sample also belongs to another study, concerning T cells expressing NK-cell markers. As the second publication notes: Several donors provided sorted CD3+CD56+NKG2C+, CD3+CD56+NKG2C- and CD3+CD56-NKG2C+ T-cell subsets, whose TCR beta-chain repertoires were profiled. Among the eight sequenced donors, seven were HCMV-seropositive and one was HCMV-seronegative. In several experiments an anti-gammadeltaTCR antibody was added to restrict sorting to alphabetaTCR-expressing T cells. In 5 to 7 donors, the dominant CD3+CD56+NKG2C+ clonotypes ranked among the top 10 CD8+ clonotypes, making up roughly 1.0-7.0% of CD8+ T cells. Those dominant clonotypes were again the most abundant among CD3+CD56-NKG2C+ cells in a few donors, at about 25-65%. Whether the expanded NKG2C-expressing T cell clones were specific for HCMV antigens remained unclear. Randomly selected healthy volunteers, three men and five women, were used as the eight sequenced donors. A commercial ELISA kit detecting HCMV-specific IgG in serum was used to determine HCMV serostatus. For about six donors, bulk peripheral blood T-cell repertoires were additionally sequenced from unsorted PBMC. MIGEC handled demultiplexing of the reads and grouping by UMI, while MiTCR was used to assemble and quantify clonotypes. To exclude erroneous sequences, only TCR cDNA sequences supported by at least two reads were retained. Downstream repertoire analysis used the tcR package, and clonotypes were matched across fractions by CDR3 nucleotide sequence plus V segment. Antigen specificity was annotated against VDJdb with VDJmatch, allowing one amino acid substitution in CDR3.

Recombination linked TRBV6-1 to TRBJ2-3; the D segment could be TRBD1, given 6 matching bases. Material: PBMCs. The origin of this receptor is a woman aged 18-35 years in good health. The bases read TGTGCCAGCAGCCCCATAGGGGGACCAACCTTTAGCACAGATACGCAGTATTTT. The resulting protein is CASSPIGGPTFSTDTQYF.